These T cell receptor beta chains were read from a single sample in a study of shared clonotypes between healthy human individuals. The protocol was immunoSEQ multiplex PCR, while the TCRdb copy is restricted to in-frame clones and leaves out a portion. The table shows about 110,000 clones, with about 67% occurring only once. The sequenced material came from memory CD8+ T cells sorted from blood. These receptors originate from a woman aged 25 to 39 in good health. Each CDR3 is given with its conserved first and last residue. D genes are given only for firm matches. A clone size is listed for some rows: how often the clone was seen (once, few, many), or a class if it is expanded.

clone size,D gene,J gene,V gene,CDR3 protein,CDR3 DNA
many,NA,TRBJ1-1,TRBV4-1,CASSRTRTEAFF,TGCGCCAGCAGCAGAACAAGGACTGAAGCTTTCTTT
NA,NA,TRBJ2-7,TRBV25-1,CASSESEGVAYEQYF,TGTGCCAGCAGTGAATCCGAGGGTGTTGCCTACGAGCAGTACTTC
once,NA,TRBJ1-5,TRBV28,CASQNLSAGVSQPQHF,TGTGCCAGCCAAAACCTGTCGGCGGGGGTTAGTCAGCCCCAGCATTTT
NA,NA,TRBJ1-3,TRBV29-1,CSVEWGLTGNTIYF,TGCAGCGTTGAATGGGGACTGACCGGAAACACCATATATTTT
NA,NA,TRBJ1-1,TRBV7-5,CASSPGQGWNTEAFF,TGTGCCAGCAGCCCAGGACAGGGATGGAACACTGAAGCTTTCTTT
few,NA,TRBJ2-1,TRBV5-1,CASSFLAEAYNEQFF,TGCGCCAGCAGCTTTTTGGCGGAGGCCTACAATGAGCAGTTCTTC
once,TRBD1,TRBJ2-7,TRBV14,CASSRRKSGTGGYEQYF,TGTGCCAGCAGCCGGAGGAAATCGGGGACAGGGGGGTACGAGCAGTACTTC
few,NA,TRBJ1-4,TRBV25-1,CASSDPDGTNEKLFF,TGTGCCAGCAGTGATCCGGACGGCACTAATGAAAAACTGTTTTTT
NA,NA,TRBJ1-1,TRBV11-2,CASSLVSVEPFTEAFF,TGTGCCAGCAGCTTAGTTTCAGTCGAGCCTTTCACTGAAGCTTTCTTT
NA,NA,TRBJ1-5,TRBV19,CASSIWGGGSNQPQHF,TGTGCCAGTAGTATATGGGGCGGAGGGAGCAATCAGCCCCAGCATTTT
NA,TRBD1,TRBJ2-2,TRBV19,CASSRDRATGELFF,TGTGCCAGTAGCCGGGACAGGGCCACCGGGGAGCTGTTTTTT
many,NA,TRBJ2-7,TRBV7-9,CASSLLRDTDYEQYF,TGTGCCAGCAGCTTACTCCGGGACACAGACTACGAGCAGTACTTC
NA,NA,TRBJ2-1,TRBV25-1,CASSDRGRNEQFF,TGTGCCAGCAGTGACAGGGGCAGGAATGAGCAGTTCTTC
NA,NA,TRBJ2-7,TRBV5-6,CASSFRGTGSSYEQYF,TGTGCCAGCAGCTTTAGAGGCACGGGGAGCTCCTACGAGCAGTACTTC
many,TRBD1,TRBJ1-4,TRBV28,CASSPEWTGQIFAATNEKLFF,TGTGCCAGCAGTCCAGAATGGACAGGACAGATTTTTGCCGCAACTAATGAAAAACTGTTTTTT
NA,NA,TRBJ1-1,TRBV6-6,CASSYSQVNTEAFF,TGTGCCAGCAGTTATAGTCAAGTCAACACTGAAGCTTTCTTT
NA,NA,TRBJ2-7,TRBV14,CASSQDQGFLFEQYF,TGTGCCAGCAGCCAAGATCAGGGGTTTCTTTTCGAGCAGTACTTC
NA,NA,TRBJ1-5,TRBV27,CASSPLGGNQPQHF,TGTGCCAGCAGCCCCTTGGGAGGGAATCAGCCCCAGCATTTT
few,NA,TRBJ2-7,TRBV5-1,CASSWDSYEQYF,TGCGCCAGCAGCTGGGACTCCTACGAGCAGTACTTC
NA,TRBD1,TRBJ2-3,TRBV19,CASSPRDSRVTDTQYF,TGTGCCAGTAGCCCCCGGGACAGTCGAGTCACAGATACGCAGTATTTT
many,NA,TRBJ2-5,TRBV20-1,CSAALQETQYF,TGCAGTGCTGCCCTTCAAGAGACCCAGTACTTC
NA,TRBD1,TRBJ2-3,TRBV6-1,CASNSGTGGADTQYF,TGTGCCAGCAACTCCGGGACAGGGGGAGCAGATACGCAGTATTTT
NA,NA,TRBJ2-1,TRBV25-1,CASSHHGPADEQFF,TGTGCCAGCAGCCACCACGGGCCGGCGGATGAGCAGTTCTTC
NA,NA,TRBJ2-7,TRBV28,CASSFLGEGGEQYF,TGTGCCAGCAGTTTTCTGGGCGAAGGGGGCGAGCAGTACTTC
NA,NA,TRBJ2-5,TRBV13,CASSLGHLAWDAQQETQYF,TGTGCCAGCAGCTTAGGCCACCTAGCCTGGGACGCCCAACAAGAGACCCAGTACTTC
NA,NA,TRBJ1-5,TRBV6-6,CASSYGNNQPQHF,TGTGCCAGCAGTTACGGAAACAATCAGCCCCAGCATTTT
NA,NA,TRBJ2-3,TRBV28,CASSPARGLTDTQYF,TGTGCCAGCAGTCCCGCGCGGGGACTCACAGATACGCAGTATTTT
NA,NA,TRBJ2-7,TRBV6-1,CATVSGLEQYF,TGTGCCACCGTCTCAGGGCTCGAGCAGTACTTC
many,TRBD2,TRBJ2-3,TRBV6-4,CASSVAGATDTQYF,TGTGCCAGCAGTGTAGCGGGAGCAACAGATACGCAGTATTTT
NA,NA,TRBJ1-5,TRBV5-1,CASSLGTSQPQHF,TGCGCCAGCAGCTTGGGCACGAGTCAGCCCCAGCATTTT
NA,NA,TRBJ1-5,TRBV9,CASSAGGPNHQPQHF,TGTGCCAGCAGCGCCGGGGGCCCCAATCATCAGCCCCAGCATTTT
NA,NA,TRBJ2-4,TRBV7-9,CASSLVAGELAKNIQYF,TGTGCCAGCAGCTTAGTTGCCGGGGAGTTAGCCAAAAACATTCAGTACTTC
NA,NA,TRBJ2-2,TRBV2,CASSQGQVSPGELFF,TGTGCCAGCAGTCAGGGTCAGGTATCACCCGGGGAGCTGTTTTTT
NA,NA,TRBJ2-2,TRBV29-1,CSVEPTGGAIGELFF,TGCAGCGTTGAACCTACGGGGGGCGCGATCGGGGAGCTGTTTTTT
NA,NA,TRBJ2-5,TRBV28,CASSNQGPQTQYF,TGTGCCAGCAGCAATCAGGGGCCGCAGACCCAGTACTTC
NA,NA,TRBJ1-2,TRBV15,CATSRTNTNYGYTF,TGTGCCACCAGCAGAACTAATACTAACTATGGCTACACCTTC